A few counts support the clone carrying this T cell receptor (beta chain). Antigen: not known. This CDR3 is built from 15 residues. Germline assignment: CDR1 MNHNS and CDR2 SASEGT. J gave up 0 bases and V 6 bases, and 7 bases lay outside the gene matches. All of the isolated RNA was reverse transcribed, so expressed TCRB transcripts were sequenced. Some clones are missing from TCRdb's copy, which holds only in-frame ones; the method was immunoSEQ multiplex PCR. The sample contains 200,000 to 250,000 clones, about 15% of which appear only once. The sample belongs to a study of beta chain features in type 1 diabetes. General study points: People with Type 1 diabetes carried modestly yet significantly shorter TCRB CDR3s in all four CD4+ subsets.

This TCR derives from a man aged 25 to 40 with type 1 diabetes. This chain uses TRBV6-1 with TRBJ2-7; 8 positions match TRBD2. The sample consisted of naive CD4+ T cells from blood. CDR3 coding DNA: TGTGCCAGCAGAACTGGGAGCGGGAGCTCCTACGAGCAGTACTTC. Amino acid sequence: CASRTGSGSSYEQYF.